Reported below is one TCR beta chain. Its specificity is not known. This entry comes from a study of blood T cells in healthy people across ages. Overall study results and limits: Using unsorted PBMCs precluded a conclusive naive versus antigen-experienced comparison. Whereas aged donors had fewer naive CD4+ cells, long-lived donors had more of them and higher diversity. Investigators viewed diversity estimates from one million T cells as underestimates, the study reported.

Next came a second PCR, run for roughly 6 to 11 cycles, which used a sample-barcoded 5' primer along with a J-beta primer mix. TCRdb independently ran MiXCR on the 5' RACE reads; one entry per CDR3 protein. The sample has 800,000 to 950,000 distinct CDR3 sequences; roughly 29% are singletons. Between the trimmed V and J ends, which lost 3 bases and 4 bases, there was a span of 19 bases. CDR1 and CDR2 (germline): KGHSH, LQKENI. This CDR3 is built from 16 residues. The same sample was also studied in work on T cells of mothers and their children.

Sequenced: blood. The J gene is TRBJ2-7, the V gene TRBV18, with D tentatively TRBD1 (6 bases). This clonotype originated in a woman aged 35 to 49 in good health. CDR3 coding DNA: TGTGCCAGCTCACCCGGACGGGCCCTCAGGGGATACGAGCAGTACTTC. It translates to CASSPGRALRGYEQYF.